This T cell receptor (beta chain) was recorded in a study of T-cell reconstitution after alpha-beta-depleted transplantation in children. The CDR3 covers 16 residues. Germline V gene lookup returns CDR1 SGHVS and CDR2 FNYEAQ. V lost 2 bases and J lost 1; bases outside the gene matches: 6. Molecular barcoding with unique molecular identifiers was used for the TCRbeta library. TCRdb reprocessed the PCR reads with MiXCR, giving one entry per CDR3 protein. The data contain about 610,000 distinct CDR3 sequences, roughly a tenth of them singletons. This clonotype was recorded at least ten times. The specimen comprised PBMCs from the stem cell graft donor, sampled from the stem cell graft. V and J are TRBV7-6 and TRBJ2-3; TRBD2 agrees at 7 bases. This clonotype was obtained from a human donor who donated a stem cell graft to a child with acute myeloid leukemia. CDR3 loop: CASSLRAGDGTDTQYF. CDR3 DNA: TGTGCCAGCAGCTTACGTGCGGGAGACGGCACAGATACGCAGTATTTT.